Listed below are T cell receptor beta chains from one sample, sequenced in a study of cytomegalovirus exposure and HLA in healthy donors. The table came from immunoSEQ multiplex PCR; TCRdb's copy has only in-frame clones and leaves some out. The data contain approximately 130,000 clones, more than 70% of them seen just once; the ten biggest clones take up 1.1%. The sample comprised PBMCs. The source is a male donor in good health and CMV-seronegative. Each CDR3 is given with its conserved first and last residue. Each record gives: J gene, D gene, V gene, clone size, CDR3 protein, CDR3 DNA. D genes are given only for firm matches. Rows may omit the clone size; those that give it use once, few, many or a size class.

TRBJ1-1,TRBD1,TRBV27,-,CASSLGTVGTTEAFF,TGTGCCAGCAGTTTAGGGACAGTTGGAACCACTGAAGCTTTCTTT
TRBJ2-1,TRBD2,TRBV19,-,CASSPSGNSYNEQFF,TGTGCCAGTAGTCCCAGCGGGAACTCCTACAATGAGCAGTTCTTC
TRBJ2-5,-,TRBV9,once,CASSVGLEETQYF,TGTGCCAGCAGCGTGGGTCTAGAAGAGACCCAGTACTTC
TRBJ2-2,TRBD1,TRBV11-2,-,CASSFGQGAWVGELFF,TGTGCCAGCAGCTTCGGACAGGGGGCGTGGGTCGGGGAGCTGTTTTTT
TRBJ2-5,-,TRBV2,-,CASSVVLETQYF,TGTGCCAGCAGTGTCGTTTTAGAGACCCAGTACTTC
TRBJ1-1,-,TRBV5-4,-,CASSFRVETEAFF,TGTGCCAGCAGCTTTCGAGTTGAAACTGAAGCTTTCTTT
TRBJ2-7,TRBD2,TRBV11-2,-,CASSVGLAPTYEQYF,TGTGCCAGCAGCGTGGGACTAGCGCCAACCTACGAGCAGTACTTC
TRBJ1-4,TRBD1,TRBV19,-,CASSPRTGTTNEKLFF,TGTGCCAGTAGTCCACGGACAGGCACAACTAATGAAAAACTGTTTTTT
TRBJ1-2,-,TRBV2,-,CASSDQDSNYGYTF,TGTGCCAGCAGTGATCAGGACAGCAACTATGGCTACACCTTC
TRBJ1-6,-,TRBV23-1,-,CASSHRGRTVYSPLHF,TGCGCCAGCAGTCACAGGGGCCGGACTGTTTATTCACCCCTCCACTTT
TRBJ1-1,-,TRBV6-6,-,CASSYSESVEAFF,TGTGCCAGCAGTTACTCGGAGTCAGTTGAAGCTTTCTTT
TRBJ2-5,-,TRBV4-2,-,CASSQASARAQETQYF,TGTGCCAGCAGCCAAGCGTCCGCGCGGGCTCAAGAGACCCAGTACTTC
TRBJ2-5,TRBD1,TRBV12-5,-,CASAPSGGQETQYF,TGTGCTAGTGCTCCCTCAGGGGGCCAAGAGACCCAGTACTTC
TRBJ2-1,TRBD1,TRBV7-7,-,CASSRDSSYNEQFF,TGTGCTAGCAGCCGGGACAGCTCCTACAATGAGCAGTTCTTC
TRBJ1-6,TRBD1,TRBV5-6,-,CASSGLQGHNSPLHF,TGTGCCAGCAGCGGGCTACAGGGGCATAATTCACCCCTCCACTTT
TRBJ2-7,-,TRBV9,-,CASSVGTKNGEQYF,TGTGCCAGCAGCGTAGGAACAAAAAATGGCGAGCAGTACTTC
TRBJ1-2,TRBD1,TRBV10-3,-,CAISEGQGYGYTF,TGTGCCATCAGTGAAGGACAGGGGTATGGCTACACCTTC
TRBJ1-6,-,TRBV30,-,CAWSVGQDSPLHF,TGTGCCTGGAGTGTAGGTCAGGATTCACCCCTCCACTTT
TRBJ2-2,-,TRBV5-1,once,CASSADSMPGELFF,TGCGCCAGCAGCGCTGACAGCATGCCCGGGGAGCTGTTTTTT
TRBJ2-5,-,TRBV7-9,-,CASSLEQPRETQYF,TGTGCCAGCAGCTTAGAACAACCGCGGGAGACCCAGTACTTC
TRBJ2-3,TRBD2,TRBV11-2,-,CASSSGTSGDTTDTQYF,TGTGCCAGCAGCTCCGGGACTAGCGGGGACACTACAGATACGCAGTATTTT
TRBJ1-2,TRBD1,TRBV6-5,-,CASSYRIDRALGYTF,TGTGCCAGCAGTTACCGAATTGACAGGGCTTTGGGCTACACCTTC
TRBJ1-4,-,TRBV6-5,-,CASSIQHRDEKLFF,TGTGCCAGCAGTATCCAACATCGGGATGAAAAACTGTTTTTT
TRBJ1-2,-,TRBV5-6,-,CASSLAGSGIRGYTF,TGTGCCAGCAGCTTGGCCGGGTCAGGGATCCGGGGCTACACCTTC
TRBJ2-5,TRBD2,TRBV30,-,CAWNPTPTAGAGTQYF,TGTGCCTGGAACCCCACCCCGACAGCGGGGGCTGGGACCCAGTACTTC
TRBJ2-1,-,TRBV7-2,few,CASSLVDFSDEQFF,TGTGCCAGCAGCTTAGTAGATTTTTCCGATGAGCAGTTCTTC
TRBJ2-7,-,TRBV4-3,-,CASSQDSLSFDEQYF,TGCGCCAGCAGCCAAGATTCCCTTAGTTTCGACGAGCAGTACTTC
TRBJ2-5,TRBD1,TRBV5-1,-,CASRTTGPETQYF,TGCGCCAGCAGGACGACAGGGCCAGAGACCCAGTACTTC
TRBJ2-3,TRBD2,TRBV5-8,-,CASSLGTSAASTDTQYF,TGTGCCAGCAGCTTGGGGACTAGCGCCGCTAGCACAGATACGCAGTATTTT
TRBJ2-1,TRBD1,TRBV7-9,-,CASSEKDLGQDSYNEQFF,TGTGCCAGCAGCGAAAAGGACCTTGGACAGGACTCCTACAATGAGCAGTTCTTC
TRBJ2-3,TRBD2,TRBV11-3,-,CASSLLAGGRTDTQYF,TGTGCCAGCAGCTTACTAGCGGGGGGCCGGACAGATACGCAGTATTTT
TRBJ1-5,-,TRBV11-2,-,CASSLGGGRNQPQHF,TGTGCCAGCAGCTTAGGGGGGGGCCGAAATCAGCCCCAGCATTTT
TRBJ2-2,TRBD1,TRBV12-5,-,CASGLGQAGELFF,TGTGCTAGTGGTTTAGGACAGGCCGGGGAGCTGTTTTTT
TRBJ1-6,-,TRBV6-4,-,CASSSSYNSPLHF,TGTGCCAGCTCGAGCTCCTATAATTCACCCCTCCACTTT
TRBJ1-1,TRBD1,TRBV5-1,-,CASSLGQGAEAFF,TGCGCCAGCAGCTTAGGACAGGGCGCTGAAGCTTTCTTT
TRBJ1-5,TRBD1,TRBV6-6,-,CASGPGTGSNQPQHF,TGTGCCAGCGGGCCTGGGACAGGGAGCAATCAGCCCCAGCATTTT
TRBJ1-1,TRBD1,TRBV6-1,-,CASSEQGGPEAFF,TGTGCCAGCAGTGAACAGGGGGGCCCTGAAGCTTTCTTT
TRBJ2-7,TRBD1,TRBV18,-,CASSPLERGLYEQYF,TGTGCCAGCTCACCATTGGAGAGGGGGCTGTACGAGCAGTACTTC
TRBJ1-2,TRBD1,TRBV14,few,CASSPRQGHGYTF,TGTGCCAGCAGTCCGCGACAGGGGCATGGCTACACCTTC
TRBJ1-2,TRBD1,TRBV6-5,-,CASFSPQGAYYGYTF,TGTGCCAGCTTTTCACCGCAGGGGGCTTACTATGGCTACACCTTC
TRBJ2-3,TRBD2,TRBV5-6,-,CASSETGTSGLTDTQYF,TGTGCCAGCAGCGAGACCGGGACTAGCGGGCTCACAGATACGCAGTATTTT
TRBJ1-5,TRBD1,TRBV6-5,-,CAGRGQSSNQPQHF,TGTGCCGGCAGGGGACAGTCTAGCAATCAGCCCCAGCATTTT
TRBJ1-5,TRBD1,TRBV7-2,-,CASSFTLDRGQPQHF,TGTGCCAGCAGCTTTACCTTGGACAGGGGGCAGCCCCAGCATTTT
TRBJ2-3,TRBD2,TRBV14,-,CASSLGLAGTDTQYF,TGTGCCAGCAGCCTTGGACTAGCGGGCACAGATACGCAGTATTTT
TRBJ1-2,TRBD1,TRBV6-6,-,CASSIRTGEYGYTF,TGTGCCAGCAGTATCCGCACAGGGGAATATGGCTACACCTTC
TRBJ1-4,TRBD1,TRBV19,-,CASSNRGPREKLFF,TGTGCCAGTAGCAACAGGGGGCCAAGGGAAAAACTGTTTTTT
TRBJ2-3,-,TRBV5-6,-,CASSPPRVTDTQYF,TGTGCCAGCAGCCCCCCCCGGGTCACAGATACGCAGTATTTT
TRBJ2-5,TRBD2,TRBV4-1,-,CASRVAGGVGETQYF,TGCGCCAGCAGGGTAGCGGGTGGCGTGGGAGAGACCCAGTACTTC
TRBJ2-7,TRBD1,TRBV7-2,-,CASSTGTVSYEQYF,TGTGCCAGCAGCACCGGGACAGTTTCCTACGAGCAGTACTTC
TRBJ1-6,TRBD1,TRBV15,-,CATSRDGRDSYNSPLHF,TGTGCCACCAGCAGAGACGGACGGGACAGCTATAATTCACCCCTCCACTTT
TRBJ2-3,-,TRBV9,-,CASSARPGSTDTQYF,TGTGCCAGCAGCGCCCGCCCGGGGAGCACAGATACGCAGTATTTT
TRBJ2-1,TRBD2,TRBV5-4,-,CASSWTSGGAGNEQFF,TGTGCCAGCAGCTGGACTAGCGGGGGGGCAGGTAATGAGCAGTTCTTC
TRBJ2-3,-,TRBV30,-,CAWSFLTGNTQYF,TGTGCCTGGAGTTTCCTAACAGGGAATACGCAGTATTTT
TRBJ2-7,-,TRBV11-3,-,CASSSRATAPSQEQYF,TGTGCCAGCAGCAGCCGGGCGACAGCACCCTCTCAGGAGCAGTACTTC